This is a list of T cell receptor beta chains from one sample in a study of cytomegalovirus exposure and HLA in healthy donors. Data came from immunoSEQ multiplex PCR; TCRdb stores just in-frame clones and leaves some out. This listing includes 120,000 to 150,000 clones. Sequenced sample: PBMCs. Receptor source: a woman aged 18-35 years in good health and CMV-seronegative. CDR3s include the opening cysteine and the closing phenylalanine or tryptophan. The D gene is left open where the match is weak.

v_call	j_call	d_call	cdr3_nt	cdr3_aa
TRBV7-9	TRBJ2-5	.	TGTGCCAGCAGCCAGGGGAGGCTAGCGGAAGAGACCCAGTACTTC	CASSQGRLAEETQYF
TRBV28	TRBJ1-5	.	TGTGCCAGCAGTTCCCACAGAAACCTTGTCAATCAGCCCCAGCATTTT	CASSSHRNLVNQPQHF
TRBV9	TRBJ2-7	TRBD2	TGTGCCAGCAGCTCCTCCGGGACTAGCGGTTTCTACGAGCAGTACTTC	CASSSSGTSGFYEQYF
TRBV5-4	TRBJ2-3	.	TGTGCCAGCAGCCCATGGGGCAGCCCTCATACGCAGTATTTT	CASSPWGSPHTQYF
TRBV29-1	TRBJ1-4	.	TGCAGCGTTGAAACAGGGTCAAAACTGTTTTTT	CSVETGSKLFF
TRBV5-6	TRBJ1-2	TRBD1	TGTGCCAGCACTCCGGACAGGCGAACTAACTATGGCTACACCTTC	CASTPDRRTNYGYTF
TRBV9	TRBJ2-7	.	TGTGCCAGCAGCGCAAACGCAGGGGTCTACGAGCAGTACTTC	CASSANAGVYEQYF
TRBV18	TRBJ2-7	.	TGTGCCAGCTCACCAGCTGGAGGGATCGGCTACGAGCAGTACTTC	CASSPAGGIGYEQYF
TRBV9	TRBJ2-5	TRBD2	TGTGCCAGCAGCCACGGGACTAGTCAAGAGACCCAGTACTTC	CASSHGTSQETQYF
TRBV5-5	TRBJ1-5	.	TGTGCCAGCAGCTTGGATCACAATCAGCCCCAGCATTTT	CASSLDHNQPQHF
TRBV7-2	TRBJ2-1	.	TGTGCCAGCAGCTCCCCCGCTTTAGTGTTTTTTTCCTACAATGAGCAGTTCTTC	CASSSPALVFFSYNEQFF
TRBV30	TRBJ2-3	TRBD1	TGTGCCCGCGTCGGACAGGGTTCATCAGATACGCAGTATTTT	CARVGQGSSDTQYF
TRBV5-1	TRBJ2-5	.	TGCGCCAGCAGCTCCGGAGAAGGAGGGGAGACCCAGTACTTC	CASSSGEGGETQYF
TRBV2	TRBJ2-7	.	TGTGCCAGCAGTGAAATTTGGGGCAGACGTAACTACGAGCAGTACTTC	CASSEIWGRRNYEQYF
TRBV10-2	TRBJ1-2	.	TGCGCCAGCAGTGACCTCGACAGGATAGGCTACACCTTC	CASSDLDRIGYTF
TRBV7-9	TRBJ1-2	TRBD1	TGTGCCAGCAGCTTAGGACCAGGGGGAGGACTCTATGGCTACACCTTC	CASSLGPGGGLYGYTF
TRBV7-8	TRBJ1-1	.	TGTGCCAGCAAGGACTCCAACACTGAAGCTTTCTTT	CASKDSNTEAFF
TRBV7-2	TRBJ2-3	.	TGTGCCAGCAGCTTCGATGGCAGGGCCACAGATACGCAGTATTTT	CASSFDGRATDTQYF
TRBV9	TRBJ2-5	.	TGTGCCAGCAGCGTAGCAGTCCAAGAGACCCAGTACTTC	CASSVAVQETQYF
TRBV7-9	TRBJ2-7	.	TGTGCCAGCAGCCCCCAGGGAAAGCTTTCCTACGAGCAGTACTTC	CASSPQGKLSYEQYF
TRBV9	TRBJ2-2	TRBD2	TGTGCCAGCAGTCTTAGCGGGAGGGACACCGGGGAGCTGTTTTTT	CASSLSGRDTGELFF
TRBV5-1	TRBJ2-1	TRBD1	TGCGCCAGCAGCCCCCAGACAGGGGGAAATGAGCAGTTCTTC	CASSPQTGGNEQFF
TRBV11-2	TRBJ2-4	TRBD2	TGTGCCAGCAGCTTAGGGGGACTAGCGGCAGCCAAAAACATTCAGTACTTC	CASSLGGLAAAKNIQYF
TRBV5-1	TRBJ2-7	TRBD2	TGCGCCAGCAGCTTGGAGGCTAGCGGGAGGGCCAGATACTTC	CASSLEASGRARYF
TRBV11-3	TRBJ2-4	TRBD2	TGTGCCAGCAGCTTAGATCGGGGGAGGGCCCAAAACATTCAGTACTTC	CASSLDRGRAQNIQYF
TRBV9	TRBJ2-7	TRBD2	TGTGCCAGCAGCCCCGCGGGAGGGCCCTACGAGCAGTACTTC	CASSPAGGPYEQYF
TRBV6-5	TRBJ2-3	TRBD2	TGTGCCAGCAGTTACGTAGCGGGAACAGATACGCAGTATTTT	CASSYVAGTDTQYF
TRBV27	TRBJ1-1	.	TGTGCCAGCACTCTGACGCAGGACACTGAAGCTTTCTTT	CASTLTQDTEAFF
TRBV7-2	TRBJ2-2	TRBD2	TGTGCCAGCAGCTCCACTATAACCCCACGGGTGCGGGAGGACGGGGAGCTGTTTTTT	CASSSTITPRVREDGELFF
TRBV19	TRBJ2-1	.	TGTGCCAGTAGTATCAGATTCCGGGATAACACCGCGGACAATGAGCAGTTCTTC	CASSIRFRDNTADNEQFF
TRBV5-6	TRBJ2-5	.	TGTGCCAGCAGCTTCCCGGGACAACAGGAGACCCAGTACTTC	CASSFPGQQETQYF
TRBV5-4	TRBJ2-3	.	TGTGCCAGCAGCTTCGGGAGCGGTAAAGGGGATACGCAGTATTTT	CASSFGSGKGDTQYF
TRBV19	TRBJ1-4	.	TGTGCCTCCTGGGGGGGGATTAATGAAAAACTGTTTTTT	CASWGGINEKLFF
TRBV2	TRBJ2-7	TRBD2	TGTGCCAGCAGAGGGGCCCCGGGAGGGAGCAAATACGAGCAGTACTTC	CASRGAPGGSKYEQYF
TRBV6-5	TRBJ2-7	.	TGTGCCAGCAGTTACAGCCCGGTCTCCTACGAGCAGTACTTC	CASSYSPVSYEQYF
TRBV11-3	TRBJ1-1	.	TGTGCCAGCAGTTTCCGTACGTCGGGAGACAACACTGAAGCTTTCTTT	CASSFRTSGDNTEAFF
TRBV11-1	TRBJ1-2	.	TGTGCCAGCAGCTTAGGACAGTCTTATGGCTACACCTTC	CASSLGQSYGYTF
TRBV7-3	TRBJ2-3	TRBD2	TGTGCCAGCAGCTCCCTGGGCGGGAGTTGGGCAGATACGCAGTATTTT	CASSSLGGSWADTQYF
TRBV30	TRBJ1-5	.	TGTGCCTGGAGTGGACGGGGGTACAATCAGCCCCAGCATTTT	CAWSGRGYNQPQHF
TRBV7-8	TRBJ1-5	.	TGTGCCAGCAGCTTATCGTATACCTATAGCAATCAGCCCCAGCATTTT	CASSLSYTYSNQPQHF
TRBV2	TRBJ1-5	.	TGTGCCAGCAGTGAGTTGCAGGGGATAAATCAGCCCCAGCATTTT	CASSELQGINQPQHF
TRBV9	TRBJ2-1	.	TGTGCCAGCAGCGTAGGGGGCCCTTGGGGTACTGACAATGAGCAGTTCTTC	CASSVGGPWGTDNEQFF
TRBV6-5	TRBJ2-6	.	TGCGCCAGCAGTTACGGGGCCGGGGCCAACGTCCTGACTTTC	CASSYGAGANVLTF
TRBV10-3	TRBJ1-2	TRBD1	TGTGCCATCAGTCATGGACAGGGAAACTATGGCTACACCTTC	CAISHGQGNYGYTF
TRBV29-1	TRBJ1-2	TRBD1	TGCAGCGGCCAGGACAGGGAGAACTATGGCTACACCTTC	CSGQDRENYGYTF
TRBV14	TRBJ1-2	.	TGTGCCAGCAGCCAAGCTGCCAGCTATGGCTACACCTTC	CASSQAASYGYTF
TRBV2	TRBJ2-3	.	TGTGCCAGTGGGTTGTTTGGGAGTGGCACAGATACGCAGTATTTT	CASGLFGSGTDTQYF
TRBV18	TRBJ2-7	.	TGTGCCAGCTCACCGGCAGGGGAAGAGCAGTACTTC	CASSPAGEEQYF
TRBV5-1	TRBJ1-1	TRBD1	TGCGCCAGCAGCAGCTTGGCAGGGGGGACTGAAGCTTTCTTT	CASSSLAGGTEAFF
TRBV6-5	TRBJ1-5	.	TGTGCCAGCTCTAGTTGGGGGGATCAGCCCCAGCATTTT	CASSSWGDQPQHF
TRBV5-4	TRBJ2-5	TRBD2	TGTGCCAGCAGCTTAGCTAGCGGGAGTATGGAGACCCAGTACTTC	CASSLASGSMETQYF